This TCR beta chain appears in the sequencing data of a study of beta chain features in type 1 diabetes. For the study at large: What patients shared with healthy donors was a similar profile of age, gender and cell yields.

Germline V gives CDR1 KGHSH, CDR2 LQKENI. This CDR3 contains 14 residues. V was shortened by 2 bases and J by 4 bases, with 8 bases between the two germline ends. The study reverse transcribed the entire isolated RNA, so it sequenced expressed TCRB transcripts. Here immunoSEQ multiplex PCR was the method, and the copy in TCRdb shows in-frame clones only, minus some. The table records around 70,000 clones, about 50% of them present only once. Study-wide results and limits: When Type 1 diabetes patients were examined, their TCRB CDR3s proved moderately but significantly shorter in all four CD4+ subsets. Sequencing from cDNA could over-represent high-TCR-expressing cells. Among type 1 diabetes patients, VDJ junctions had fewer insertions and more deletions.

A word on this clone: Its antigen is as yet unknown.

Cell sorting via CD45RO/CCR7/CD25/CD127/CD95/CD27 was performed to obtain CD4+ naive, central memory, regulatory and stem cell-like memory cells. Sequencing was carried out using central memory CD4+ T cells from blood. The clonotype was recovered from a man aged 30-40 years with type 1 diabetes. J is TRBJ1-4 and V is TRBV18; maybe TRBD1 (6 bases). The CDR3 region is CASSPGGLNEKLFF. CDR3 bases: TGTGCCAGCTCACCAGGGGGCCTTAATGAAAAACTGTTTTTT.